The 19 T cell receptor beta chains given below trace back to one sample, sequenced in a study of blood T cell repertoires in COVID-19. Sequenced by immunoSEQ multiplex PCR; TCRdb stores in-frame clones only, minus some. This sample has around 450,000 clones, with about 90% found just once. The sequencing sample was made of PBMCs or T cells enriched from blood (not recorded which). The origin of the receptors is a young man who had recovered from COVID-19.

The DNA for the CDR3 is TGTGCCAGCAGCTTAGGGGGAGGAGACACTGAAGCTTTCTTT. It yields the protein CASSLGGGDTEAFF. The V gene is TRBV7-9, the J gene TRBJ1-1; D not certain. Trimming removed 1 base from V and 3 bases from J, with 9 bases in between. CDR3 length: 14 residues. Germline V gene sequence: CDR1 SEHNR, CDR2 FQNEAQ (reference sequence).

This clone was seen more than once but under ten times. CDR3 region: CASSTGQARAEAFF. In DNA, the CDR3 is TGCGCCAGCAGCACGGGACAGGCAAGAGCTGAAGCTTTCTTT. This chain links TRBV5-1 with TRBJ1-1; 8 nucleotides align to TRBD1. CDR1 and CDR2 from the germline V gene are SGHRS and YFSETQ. This CDR3 is built from 14 residues. The junction had 8 bases not matched to a gene; V was cut back by 4 bases and J by 6 bases.

The chain joins TRBV30 to TRBJ2-7; D perhaps matches TRBD2 (7 bases). The CDR3 is 13 residues long. CDR1 is GTSNPN and CDR2 is SVGIG in the germline V gene (reference sequence). Trimming left V 6 bases short and J 3 bases short, with 15 bases between. The CDR3 region has the DNA TGTGCCTGCAGCCCAGGGGAGGGCTACGAGCAGTACTTC. Its protein product is CACSPGEGYEQYF.

The chain has TRBV4-1 and TRBJ2-3; 11 bases are shared with TRBD2. The CDR3 runs 15 residues. With V trimmed by 5 bases and J by 2 bases, 3 bases remained unmatched. Germline values: CDR1 MGHRA, CDR2 YSYEKL. The CDR3 protein is CASSGTSGHTDTQYF. The CDR3 bases are TGCGCCAGCAGCGGGACTAGCGGACACACAGATACGCAGTATTTT.

The V gene is TRBV5-5, the J gene TRBJ1-5; no clear D gene. The CDR3 sequence is 17 residues long. The germline CDR1 and CDR2 sequences are SGHKS and YYEKEE (reference sequence). V was cut by 0 bases and J by 0 bases, with 13 bases left in between. CDR3 amino acids: CASSLASGSYSNQPQHF. The CDR3 DNA reads TGTGCCAGCAGCTTGGCCTCTGGCAGTTATAGCAATCAGCCCCAGCATTTT. The complete variable domain, with remaining parts taken from reference TRBV5-5 and TRBJ1-5, reads DAGVTQSPTHLIKTRGQQVTLRCSPISGHKSVSWYQQVLGQGPQFIFQYYEKEERGRGNFPDRFSARQFPNYSSELNVNALLLGDSALYLCASSLASGSYSNQPQHFGDGTRLSIL.

This chain uses TRBV4-1 with TRBJ2-7; 7 positions agree with TRBD1. The CDR3 extends over 13 amino acids. Looked up from germline, CDR1 is MGHRA and CDR2 is YSYEKL. V lost 5 bases and J lost 0; bases outside the gene matches: 1. The CDR3 coding sequence is TGCGCCAGCAGCGGGGACAGCTCCTACGAGCAGTACTTC. Protein sequence: CASSGDSSYEQYF.

The chain joins TRBV28 to TRBJ1-6, with TRBD1 as a possible D gene (6 bases). The germline V and J ends were trimmed by 9 bases and 8 bases, with 11 bases remaining between them. CDR3 length: 12 amino acids. Germline CDR1 reads MDHEN; CDR2 reads SYDVKM. CDR3 in amino acids: CASRQVDSPLHF. DNA for the CDR3: TGTGCCAGTCGACAGGTAGATTCACCCCTCCACTTT.

The gene calls are TRBV10-3 and TRBJ1-1; 8 bases match TRBD1. CDR3 length: 16 residues. Germline-derived CDR1 and CDR2 are ENHRY and SYGVKD. The V and J ends lost 4 bases and 2 bases, in that order; junction bases with no gene match: 9. CDR3 nucleotides: TGTGCCATCAGTGCCGGGACAGGTCTAGGTAACACTGAAGCTTTCTTT. Its translation is CAISAGTGLGNTEAFF.

The CDR3 nucleotides read TGTGCCAGCAGCCCCCGACTAGCGGGGGTGGGCGGGGAGCTGTTTTTT. It translates to CASSPRLAGVGGELFF. V and J are TRBV3-1 (or the pseudogene TRBV3-2) and TRBJ2-2; 12 bases are shared with TRBD2. With 4 bases clipped from V and 7 bases from J, the junction kept 7 bases outside the gene matches. The CDR3 is made up of 16 amino acids. Germline-derived CDR1 and CDR2 are LGHDT and YNNKEL (reference sequence).

The chain recombines TRBV19 with TRBJ1-3; D gene ambiguous. Germline V gives CDR1 LNHDA, CDR2 SQIVND (reference sequence). Trimming removed 0 bases from V and 0 bases from J, with 12 bases in between. CDR3 length: 17 residues. The CDR3 nucleotides are TGTGCCAGTAGTATAGATCCCCGGTTCTTCTCTGGAAACACCATATATTTT. It translates to CASSIDPRFFSGNTIYF.

This chain connects TRBV28 to TRBJ1-5; D might be TRBD1 (6 bases). The CDR3 is 14 amino acids. CDR1 is MDHEN and CDR2 is SYDVKM in the germline V gene. Deletions cut 11 bases from V and 3 bases from J, with 17 bases between. CDR3 protein: CALTRGAANQPQHF. The DNA for the CDR3 is TGTGCCCTAACTCGGGGGGCTGCCAATCAGCCCCAGCATTTT.

DNA of the CDR3: TGTGCCAGCAGCGTCCTAGCGACCGGGGAGCTGTTTTTT. It yields the protein CASSVLATGELFF. The rearrangement joins TRBV9 to TRBJ2-2, with D tentatively TRBD2 (6 bases). Deletions cut 2 bases from V and 5 bases from J, with 7 bases between. Germline V gives CDR1 SGDLS, CDR2 YYNGEE. The CDR3 is made up of 13 amino acids.

V and J are TRBV10-3 and TRBJ2-1; 8 positions match TRBD2. The junction had 10 bases not matched to a gene; V was cut back by 0 bases and J by 6 bases. CDR3 size: 17 residues. Germline V lookup: CDR1 ENHRY, CDR2 SYGVKD. The chain's CDR3 is CAISESPPGGGGNEQFF. The CDR3 DNA reads as TGTGCCATCAGTGAGTCTCCCCCGGGAGGGGGGGGCAATGAGCAGTTCTTC.

The chain has TRBV9 and TRBJ2-3; D might be TRBD2 (6 bases). The germline V gene has CDR1 SGDLS and CDR2 YYNGEE. The CDR3 is 16 residues long. V dropped 3 bases and J dropped 8 bases, with 22 bases sitting between them. Here the CDR3 reads CASSAESVLGGVTQYF. DNA for the CDR3: TGTGCCAGCAGCGCTGAAAGTGTACTGGGGGGAGTTACGCAGTATTTT.

V usage is TRBV27 and J usage is TRBJ2-3, with a possible D match to TRBD2 (6 bases). This CDR3 comprises 16 residues. The V gene's germline CDR1 is MNHEY and CDR2 SMNVEV (reference sequence). V lost 3 bases to trimming and J lost 1 base, with 14 bases between them. The CDR3 DNA is TGTGCCAGCAGTTTCGTCCGGGACTCCCGCACAGATACGCAGTATTTT. Amino acids: CASSFVRDSRTDTQYF.

This chain connects TRBV5-6 to TRBJ1-2; 8 bases map to TRBD1. V lost 1 base to trimming and J lost 6 bases; unmatched junction nucleotides: 11. This CDR3 is 16 amino acids long. The germline V gene has CDR1 SGHDT and CDR2 YYEEEE. The CDR3 loop is CASSLQPGGASHGYTF. The CDR3 DNA follows: TGTGCCAGCAGCTTGCAACCAGGGGGCGCGTCCCATGGCTACACCTTC. Full variable domain (rest looked up from reference TRBV5-6 and TRBJ1-2): DAGVTQSPTHLIKTRGQQVTLRCSPKSGHDTVSWYQQALGQGPQFIFQYYEEEERQRGNFPDRFSGHQFPNYSSELNVNALLLGDSALYLCASSLQPGGASHGYTFGSGTRLTVV.

On this clone itself: This sample also contains other DNA sequences that code for the same CDR3. The chain couples TRBV10-3 to TRBJ1-1; a weak D match, TRBD1 (5 bases). Germline CDR1 is ENHRY and CDR2 is SYGVKD. Trimming stripped 4 bases from V and 2 bases from J, with 8 bases between. The CDR3 extends over 13 amino acids. CDR3 DNA: TGTGCCATCAGTGCCGGGGGTAACACTGAAGCTTTCTTT. This translates into CAISAGGNTEAFF.

The chain is built from TRBV25-1 and TRBJ1-4; possible D gene TRBD1, 5 bases. The CDR3 is made up of 15 amino acids. Germline loops: CDR1 MGHDK, CDR2 SYGVNS. V was clipped by 3 bases and J by 8 bases, with 16 bases between them. The CDR3 region has the DNA TGTGCCAGCAGTGACCCCGCGGCAGGGAGGGAAAAACTGTTTTTT. This encodes CASSDPAAGREKLFF.

CDR3 loop: CASRRGTSYNEQFF. CDR3 sequence (DNA): TGTGCCAGCAGGCGGGGCACCTCCTACAATGAGCAGTTCTTC. This sequence joins TRBV28 and TRBJ2-1; TRBD2 might be the D (6 bases). The germline CDR1 and CDR2 sequences are MDHEN and SYDVKM. V lost 6 bases and J 0 bases, leaving 9 bases between the germline ends. The CDR3 has 14 amino acids.